This T cell receptor (beta chain) originates from a study of graft-versus-host responses after intestinal transplantation. For the study at large: Recipients were given multivisceral, liver-intestinal, or isolated intestinal transplants.

In regard to this clone: Its antigen remains unknown.

Using immunoSEQ multiplex PCR, the repertoire was profiled, and TCRdb retains in-frame clones only, with some absent. The sample lists more than 95,000 clones, over 75% occurring once. Overall study results and limits: Allografts from individuals with graft-donor T cell macrochimerism displayed high graft-versus-host to host-versus-graft clonal ratios. Recipient marrow held GvH clones, some first seen in ileum or blood.

This clonotype originated in a human donor who received an intestinal transplant. The sample consisted of unstimulated CD4+ T cells sorted from spleen or lymph node cells, taken before intestinal transplant.

The CDR3 bases are TGTGCCAGCAGCTTATGGTCAGTTAATGAAAAACTGTTTTTT. This sequence encodes CASSLWSVNEKLFF. This sequence joins TRBV11-2 and TRBJ1-4; D uncertain. CDR1 is SGHAT, CDR2 FQNNGV, per germline. V was shortened by 2 bases and J by 4 bases, with 8 bases between the two germline ends. CDR3 length: 14 amino acids.